This T cell receptor (beta chain) appears in the sequencing data of a study of neoadjuvant nivolumab and ipilimumab in lung cancer. As regards this clone: Its antigen is undetermined. Different DNA sequences within this sample yield the same CDR3.

Only in-frame clones appear in the TCRdb table, and some are missing; sequencing was by immunoSEQ multiplex PCR. The sample includes about 20,000 clones, under 80% of them seen just once. Findings and caveats of the study: A small number of samples were TCR sequenced. Only two of four nivolumab-treated tumors gained richness and clonality by surgery. Pathologic regression was not significantly tied to TCR clonality.

The length of the CDR3 is 12 residues. CDR1 is MNHEY and CDR2 is SVGAGI in the germline V gene. Trimming cost V 5 bases and J 5 bases, with 6 bases left between them. The input for sequencing was tumor tissue, taken after neoadjuvant nivolumab, alone or with ipilimumab, at or shortly before surgery. This clonotype originated in an adult with non-small cell lung cancer. The chain is built from TRBV6-5 and TRBJ2-2; D gene ambiguous. The CDR3 DNA reads as TGTGCCAGCAGTACCTTGACCGGGGAGCTGTTTTTT. Its translation is CASSTLTGELFF.